This TCR beta chain was captured in a study of blood T cells in healthy people across ages. Donor samples were obtained from healthy Caucasian individuals from Russia, aged about 6 to 95. Each sample used at least 7 million PBMCs. Every sample gave at least 5.5 micrograms of total RNA when it was extracted. Trimming took off 5 bases at V and 2 bases at J, with 18 bases between the two ends. Germline assignment: CDR1 SGHTA and CDR2 FQGNSA. CDR3 length: 16 amino acids. Through a sample-barcoded 5' primer and a J-beta primer mix, a second PCR was run for about 6 to 11 cycles. TCRdb itself ran the 5' RACE reads through MiXCR, one entry per CDR3 protein. The sample consists of 700,000 or so distinct CDR3 sequences, about 43% of them appearing once.

This chain joins TRBV7-2 and TRBJ2-5; D possibly uses TRBD1 or TRBD2 (6 bases each). This receptor was taken from an elderly man in good health. Sequencing used blood. The CDR3 sequence is CASSPRGGRRQETQYF. DNA of the CDR3: TGTGCCAGCAGCCCTAGAGGGGGGCGACGGCAAGAGACCCAGTACTTC.